This T cell receptor beta chain was sequenced in a study of blood T cell repertoires in COVID-19. Study background: Sites across the United States, Italy and Spain contributed samples from acute and convalescent COVID-19.

Per the study methods: Amplified reference gene primers provided the basis for estimating nucleated cell counts. Repertoires were generated with immunoSEQ multiplex PCR, while TCRdb's copy carries only in-frame clones and drops some. The V and J calls and the clone size are those of that table, but D and trimming were determined from the DNA. The sample has some 300,000 clones, 70% to 90% seen once. The Seattle patients, enrolled during active infection, were followed longitudinally. This receptor was identified in a woman aged 65 to 85 with COVID-19, enrolled during active disease. Material: peripheral blood.

The CDR3 region is CASSLSGDTQYF. DNA of the CDR3: TGTGCCAGCAGCTTAAGCGGAGATACGCAGTATTTT. The gene calls are TRBV13 and TRBJ2-3; TRBD2 might be the D (5 bases). Trimming pared 2 bases from V and 5 bases from J, leaving 5 bases between. This CDR3 is built from 12 residues. Germline loops: CDR1 PRHDT, CDR2 FYEKMQ (reference sequence).